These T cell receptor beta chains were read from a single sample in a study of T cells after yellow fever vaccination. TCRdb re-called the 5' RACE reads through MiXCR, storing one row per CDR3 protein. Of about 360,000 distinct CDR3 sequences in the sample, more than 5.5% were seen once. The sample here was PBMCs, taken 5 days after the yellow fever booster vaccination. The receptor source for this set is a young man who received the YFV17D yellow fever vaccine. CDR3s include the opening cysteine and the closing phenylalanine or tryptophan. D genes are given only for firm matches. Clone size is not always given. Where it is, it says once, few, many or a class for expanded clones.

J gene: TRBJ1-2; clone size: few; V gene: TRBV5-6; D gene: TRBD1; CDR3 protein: CASSTVRDRGIGGYTF; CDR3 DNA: TGTGCCAGCAGCACCGTCCGGGACAGGGGTATAGGTGGCTACACCTTC
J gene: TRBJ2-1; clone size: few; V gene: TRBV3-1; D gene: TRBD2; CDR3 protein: CASKSSGPPTEQFF; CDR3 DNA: TGTGCCAGCAAATCTAGCGGCCCACCGACTGAGCAGTTCTTC
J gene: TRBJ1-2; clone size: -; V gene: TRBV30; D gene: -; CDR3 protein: CAWSGNNYGYTF; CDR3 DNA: TGTGCCTGGAGTGGTAATAACTATGGCTACACCTTC
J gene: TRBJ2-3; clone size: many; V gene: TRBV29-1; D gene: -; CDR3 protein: CSGSGYSTDTQYF; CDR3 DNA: TGCAGCGGCTCAGGGTATAGCACAGATACGCAGTATTTT
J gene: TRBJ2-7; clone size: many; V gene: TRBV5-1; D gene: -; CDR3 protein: CASSFLGEQYF; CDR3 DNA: TGCGCCAGCAGCTTCCTGGGGGAGCAGTACTTC
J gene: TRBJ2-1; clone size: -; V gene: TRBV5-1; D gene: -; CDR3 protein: CASNPERYNEQFF; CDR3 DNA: TGCGCCAGCAACCCAGAGCGATACAATGAGCAGTTCTTC
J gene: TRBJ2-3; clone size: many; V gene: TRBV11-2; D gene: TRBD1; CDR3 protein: CASSQGGTDTQYF; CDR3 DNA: TGTGCCAGCAGCCAGGGGGGCACAGATACGCAGTATTTT
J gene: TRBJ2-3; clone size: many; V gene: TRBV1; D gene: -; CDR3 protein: CTSSQELTSLTLNNTDTQYF; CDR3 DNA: TGCACCAGCAGCCAAGAATTAACCTCACTAACCCTAAATAACACAGATACGCAGTATTTT
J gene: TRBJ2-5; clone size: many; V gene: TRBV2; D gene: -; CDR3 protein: CASSVKETQYF; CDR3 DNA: TGTGCCAGCAGTGTAAAGGAGACCCAGTACTTC
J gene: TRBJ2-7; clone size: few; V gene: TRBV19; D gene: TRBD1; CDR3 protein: CASSAGQVEQYF; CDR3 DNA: TGTGCCAGTAGTGCGGGACAGGTTGAGCAGTACTTC
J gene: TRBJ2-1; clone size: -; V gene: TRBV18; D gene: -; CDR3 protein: CASSPPTAQLEVDEQFF; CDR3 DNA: TGTGCCAGCTCACCCCCCACGGCGCAGTTAGAGGTCGATGAGCAGTTCTTC
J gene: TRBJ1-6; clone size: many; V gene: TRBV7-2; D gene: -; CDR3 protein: CASSEGGSYNSPLHF; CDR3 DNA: TGTGCCAGCAGCGAGGGGGGCTCCTATAATTCACCCCTCCACTTT
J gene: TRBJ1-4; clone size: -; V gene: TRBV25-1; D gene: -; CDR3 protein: CASSELGQEKLFF; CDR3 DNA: TGTGCCAGCAGTGAATTGGGCCAAGAAAAACTGTTTTTT
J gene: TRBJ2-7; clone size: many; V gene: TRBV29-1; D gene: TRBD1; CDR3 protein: CSVGTGAYEQYF; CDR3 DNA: TGCAGCGTCGGGACAGGTGCCTACGAGCAGTACTTC
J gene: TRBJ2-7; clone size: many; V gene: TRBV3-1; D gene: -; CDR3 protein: CASSQDNRETYEQYF; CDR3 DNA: TGTGCCAGCAGCCAAGATAACAGGGAAACCTACGAGCAGTACTTC
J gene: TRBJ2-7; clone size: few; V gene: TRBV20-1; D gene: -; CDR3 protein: CSARAGIRYEQYF; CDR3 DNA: TGCAGTGCTAGGGCAGGGATTCGCTACGAGCAGTACTTC
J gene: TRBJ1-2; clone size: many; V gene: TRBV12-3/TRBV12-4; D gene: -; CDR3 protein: CASSSTGRGGYTF; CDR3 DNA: TGTGCCAGCAGTTCTACAGGTCGGGGAGGCTACACCTTC
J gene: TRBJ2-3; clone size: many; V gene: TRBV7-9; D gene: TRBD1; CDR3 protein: CASSRDRVATDTQYF; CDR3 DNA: TGTGCCAGCAGCCGGGACAGGGTGGCCACAGATACGCAGTATTTT
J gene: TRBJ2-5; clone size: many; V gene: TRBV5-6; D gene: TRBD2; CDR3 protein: CASSLGLAASETQYF; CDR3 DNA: TGTGCCAGCAGTTTAGGACTAGCGGCGTCAGAGACCCAGTACTTC
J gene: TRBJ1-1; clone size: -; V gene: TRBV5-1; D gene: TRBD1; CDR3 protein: CASSPWTGGSNTEAFF; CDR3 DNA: TGCGCCAGCAGCCCCTGGACAGGGGGCAGCAACACTGAAGCTTTCTTT
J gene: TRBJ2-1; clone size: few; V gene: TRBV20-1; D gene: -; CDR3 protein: CSARVGTLYNEQFF; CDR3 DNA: TGCAGTGCTAGGGTCGGGACACTTTACAATGAGCAGTTCTTC
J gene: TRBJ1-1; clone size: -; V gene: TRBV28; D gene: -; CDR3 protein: CASIGSGGEGTEAFF; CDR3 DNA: TGTGCCAGCATAGGTTCGGGGGGCGAGGGCACTGAAGCTTTCTTT
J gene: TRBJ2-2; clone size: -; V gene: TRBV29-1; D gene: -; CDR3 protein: CSAMLGGRYTGELFF; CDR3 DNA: TGCAGCGCTATGCTCGGAGGGCGTTACACCGGGGAGCTGTTTTTT
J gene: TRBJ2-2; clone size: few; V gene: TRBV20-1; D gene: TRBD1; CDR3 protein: CSARDTGTGTGELFF; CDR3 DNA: TGCAGTGCTAGAGATACCGGGACAGGGACCGGGGAGCTGTTTTTT
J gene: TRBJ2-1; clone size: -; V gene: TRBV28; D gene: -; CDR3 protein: CASSFKRPYNEQFF; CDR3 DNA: TGTGCCAGCAGTTTCAAGCGGCCCTACAATGAGCAGTTCTTC
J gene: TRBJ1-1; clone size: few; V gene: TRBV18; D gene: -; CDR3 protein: CASSPAGLNTEAFF; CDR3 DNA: TGTGCCAGCTCACCAGCAGGCCTGAACACTGAAGCTTTCTTT
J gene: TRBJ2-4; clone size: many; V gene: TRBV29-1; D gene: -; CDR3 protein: CSVVLENIQYF; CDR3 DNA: TGCAGCGTTGTTTTAGAAAACATTCAGTACTTC
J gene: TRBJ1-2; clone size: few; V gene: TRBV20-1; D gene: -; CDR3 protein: CSAREWSGYTF; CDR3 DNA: TGCAGTGCTAGAGAGTGGTCTGGCTACACCTTC
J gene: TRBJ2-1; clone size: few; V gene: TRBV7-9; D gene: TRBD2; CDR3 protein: CASSVAGIYNEQFF; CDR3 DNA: TGTGCCAGCAGCGTAGCGGGAATCTACAATGAGCAGTTCTTC
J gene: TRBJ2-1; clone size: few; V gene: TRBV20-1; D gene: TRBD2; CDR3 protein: CSARQGGSNDEQFF; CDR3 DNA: TGCAGTGCTAGACAAGGCGGGAGTAACGATGAGCAGTTCTTC
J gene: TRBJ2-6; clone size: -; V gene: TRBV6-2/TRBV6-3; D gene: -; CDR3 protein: CASHQAGANVLTF; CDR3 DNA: TGTGCCAGCCATCAGGCTGGGGCCAACGTCCTGACTTTC
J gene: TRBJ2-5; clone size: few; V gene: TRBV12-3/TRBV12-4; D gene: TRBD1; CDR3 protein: CASSFVNEGARETQYF; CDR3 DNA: TGTGCCAGCAGTTTTGTAAATGAGGGGGCCCGAGAGACCCAGTACTTC
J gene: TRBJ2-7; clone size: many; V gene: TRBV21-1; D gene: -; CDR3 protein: CASSTYRDRVYEQYF; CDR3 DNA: TGTGCCAGCAGCACATACAGGGACAGGGTCTACGAGCAGTACTTC
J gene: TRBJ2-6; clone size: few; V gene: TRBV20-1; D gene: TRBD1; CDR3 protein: CSATQGAGANVLTF; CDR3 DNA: TGCAGTGCTACCCAGGGGGCTGGGGCCAACGTCCTGACTTTC
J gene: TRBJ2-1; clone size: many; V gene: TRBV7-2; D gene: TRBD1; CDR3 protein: CASSWGQDNEQFF; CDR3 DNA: TGTGCCAGCAGCTGGGGACAGGACAATGAGCAGTTCTTC
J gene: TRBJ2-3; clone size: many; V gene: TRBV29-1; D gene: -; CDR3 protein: CSVTGSSTDTQYF; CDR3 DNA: TGCAGCGTTACAGGGAGCAGCACAGATACGCAGTATTTT
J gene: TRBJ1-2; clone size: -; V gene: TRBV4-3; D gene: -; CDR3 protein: CASSQEQEDKGYTF; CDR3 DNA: TGCGCCAGCAGCCAAGAACAGGAAGATAAAGGCTACACCTTC
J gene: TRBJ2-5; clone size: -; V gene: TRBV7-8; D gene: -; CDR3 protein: CASSLGQVAQETQYF; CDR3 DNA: TGTGCCAGCAGCTTAGGCCAGGTGGCTCAAGAGACCCAGTACTTC
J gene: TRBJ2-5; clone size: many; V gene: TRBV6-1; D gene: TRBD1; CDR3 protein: CASTGQGAETQYF; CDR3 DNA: TGTGCCAGCACCGGACAGGGGGCAGAGACCCAGTACTTC
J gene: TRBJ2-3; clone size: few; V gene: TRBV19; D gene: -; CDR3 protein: CASTNEGTDTQYF; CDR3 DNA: TGTGCCAGTACCAACGAGGGCACAGATACGCAGTATTTT
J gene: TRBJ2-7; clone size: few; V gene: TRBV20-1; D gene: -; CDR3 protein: CSACPGTIESYEQYF; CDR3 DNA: TGCAGTGCGTGCCCCGGGACAATCGAATCCTACGAGCAGTACTTC
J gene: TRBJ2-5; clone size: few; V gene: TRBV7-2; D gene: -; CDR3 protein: CASSLVSSDGTQYF; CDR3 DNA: TGTGCCAGCAGCTTAGTGTCTAGCGACGGGACCCAGTACTTC
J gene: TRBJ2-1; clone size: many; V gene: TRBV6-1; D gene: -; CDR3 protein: CASSGFSVNEQFF; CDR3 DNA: TGTGCCAGCAGTGGTTTTTCGGTCAATGAGCAGTTCTTC
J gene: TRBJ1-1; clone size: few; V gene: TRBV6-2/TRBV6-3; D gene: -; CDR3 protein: CASSYPQRDAHEAFF; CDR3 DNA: TGTGCCAGCAGTTACCCGCAGCGGGACGCCCATGAAGCTTTCTTT
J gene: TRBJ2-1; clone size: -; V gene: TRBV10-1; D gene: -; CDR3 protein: CASSVKGHEQFF; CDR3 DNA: TGCGCCAGCAGTGTCAAGGGCCATGAGCAGTTCTTC
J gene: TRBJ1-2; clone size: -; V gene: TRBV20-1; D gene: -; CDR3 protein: CSPPVAYGYTF; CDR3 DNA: TGCAGTCCGCCTGTGGCCTATGGCTACACCTTC
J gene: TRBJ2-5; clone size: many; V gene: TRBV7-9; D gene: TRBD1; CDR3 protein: CASSPQWTGGPETQYF; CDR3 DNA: TGTGCCAGCAGCCCTCAATGGACAGGGGGCCCCGAGACCCAGTACTTC
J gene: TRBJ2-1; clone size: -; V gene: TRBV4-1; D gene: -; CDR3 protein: CASSQDLRGEQFF; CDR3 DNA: TGCGCCAGCAGCCAAGATTTGAGAGGTGAGCAGTTCTTC
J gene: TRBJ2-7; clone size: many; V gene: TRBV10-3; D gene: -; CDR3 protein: CAISESRGPGEQYF; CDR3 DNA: TGTGCCATCAGTGAGTCACGAGGGCCGGGAGAGCAGTACTTC
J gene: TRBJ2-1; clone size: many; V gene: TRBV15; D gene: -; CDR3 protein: CATSTRWGGPGVYEQFF; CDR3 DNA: TGTGCCACCAGCACGAGGTGGGGCGGGCCGGGTGTCTATGAGCAGTTCTTC
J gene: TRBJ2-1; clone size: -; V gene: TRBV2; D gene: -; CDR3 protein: CARQVTGYNEQFF; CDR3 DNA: TGTGCCAGACAGGTGACGGGGTACAATGAGCAGTTCTTC
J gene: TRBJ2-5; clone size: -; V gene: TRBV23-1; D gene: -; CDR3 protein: CASSQCGQTQETQYF; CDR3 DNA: TGCGCCAGCAGTCAATGCGGACAGACCCAAGAGACCCAGTACTTC